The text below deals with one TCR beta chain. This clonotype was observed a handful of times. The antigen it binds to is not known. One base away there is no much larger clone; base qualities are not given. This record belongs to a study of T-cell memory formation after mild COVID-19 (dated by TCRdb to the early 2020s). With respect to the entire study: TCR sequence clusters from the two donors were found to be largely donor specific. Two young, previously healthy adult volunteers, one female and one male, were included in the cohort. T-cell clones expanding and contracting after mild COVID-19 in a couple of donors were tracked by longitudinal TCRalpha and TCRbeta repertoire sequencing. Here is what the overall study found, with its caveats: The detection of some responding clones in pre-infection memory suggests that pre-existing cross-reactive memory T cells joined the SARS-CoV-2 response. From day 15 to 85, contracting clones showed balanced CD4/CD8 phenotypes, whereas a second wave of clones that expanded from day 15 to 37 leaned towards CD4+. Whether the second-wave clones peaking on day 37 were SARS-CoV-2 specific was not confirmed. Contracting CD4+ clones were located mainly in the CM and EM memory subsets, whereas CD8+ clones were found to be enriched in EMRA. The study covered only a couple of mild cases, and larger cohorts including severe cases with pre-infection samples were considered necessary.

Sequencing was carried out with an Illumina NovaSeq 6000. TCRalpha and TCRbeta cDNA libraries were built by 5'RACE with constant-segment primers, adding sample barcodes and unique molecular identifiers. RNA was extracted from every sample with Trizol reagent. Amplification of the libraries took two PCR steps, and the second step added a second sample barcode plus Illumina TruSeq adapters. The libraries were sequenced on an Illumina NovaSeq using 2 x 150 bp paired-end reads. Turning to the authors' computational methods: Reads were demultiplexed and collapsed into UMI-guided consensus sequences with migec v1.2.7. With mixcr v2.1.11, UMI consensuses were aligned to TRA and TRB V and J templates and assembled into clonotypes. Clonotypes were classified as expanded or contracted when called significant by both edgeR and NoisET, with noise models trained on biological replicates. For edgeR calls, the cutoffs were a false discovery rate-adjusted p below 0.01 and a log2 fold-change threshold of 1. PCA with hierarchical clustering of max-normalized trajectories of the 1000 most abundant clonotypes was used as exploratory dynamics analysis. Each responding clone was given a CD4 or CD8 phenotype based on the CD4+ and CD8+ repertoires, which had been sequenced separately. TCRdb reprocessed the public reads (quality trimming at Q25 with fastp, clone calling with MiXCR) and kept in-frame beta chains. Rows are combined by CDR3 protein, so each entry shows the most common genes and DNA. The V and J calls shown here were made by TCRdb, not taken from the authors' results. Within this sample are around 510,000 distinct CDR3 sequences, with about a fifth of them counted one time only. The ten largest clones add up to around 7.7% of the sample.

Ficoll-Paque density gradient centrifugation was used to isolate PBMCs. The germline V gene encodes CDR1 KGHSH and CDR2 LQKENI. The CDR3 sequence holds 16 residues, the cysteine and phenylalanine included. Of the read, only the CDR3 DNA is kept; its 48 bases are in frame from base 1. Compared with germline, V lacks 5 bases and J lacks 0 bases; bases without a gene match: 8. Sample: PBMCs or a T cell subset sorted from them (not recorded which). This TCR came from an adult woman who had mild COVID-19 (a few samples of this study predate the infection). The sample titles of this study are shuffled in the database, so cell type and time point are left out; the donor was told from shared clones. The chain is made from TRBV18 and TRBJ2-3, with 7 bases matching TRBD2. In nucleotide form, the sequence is TGTGCCAGCTCATCTGCTAGTAGCGGGAGCACAGATACGCAGTATTTT. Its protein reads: CASSSASSGSTDTQYF.